Listed below are T cell receptor beta chains from one sample, sequenced in a study of response to subunit inactivated influenza vaccine. TCRdb re-called the RT-PCR reads with MiXCR, one entry per CDR3 protein. The table records over 650,000 distinct CDR3 sequences, less than 20% of them present only once. Sample: PBMCs from blood, taken 5 days after vaccination. The receptors originated from a man in his forties or fifties who received an inactivated influenza vaccine. The CDR3 runs from the conserved cysteine through the conserved F or W. Each record gives: J gene, V gene, CDR3 protein.

J gene: TRBJ1-1
V gene: TRBV29-1
CDR3 protein: CSVDIRWQKVNTEAFF

J gene: TRBJ2-5
V gene: TRBV11-2
CDR3 protein: CASSPAGTTNQETQYF

J gene: TRBJ2-7
V gene: TRBV20-1
CDR3 protein: CSARFGGEPYEQYF

J gene: TRBJ2-2
V gene: TRBV5-1
CDR3 protein: CASSLALRYTGELFF

J gene: TRBJ2-7
V gene: TRBV12-3/TRBV12-4
CDR3 protein: CASSTGTGAPYEQYF

J gene: TRBJ1-5
V gene: TRBV20-1
CDR3 protein: CSAVQGADQPQHF

J gene: TRBJ1-1
V gene: TRBV5-1
CDR3 protein: CASSNRPGGDTEAFF

J gene: TRBJ2-5
V gene: TRBV4-3
CDR3 protein: CASSQNPANQETQYF

J gene: TRBJ2-5
V gene: TRBV10-3
CDR3 protein: CAISGTEETQYF

J gene: TRBJ2-1
V gene: TRBV4-2
CDR3 protein: CASSQETGRYNEQFF

J gene: TRBJ2-1
V gene: TRBV6-2/TRBV6-3
CDR3 protein: CASSPTVHRQPSYNEQFF

J gene: TRBJ1-3
V gene: TRBV7-6
CDR3 protein: CASSPTASGNTIYF

J gene: TRBJ2-2
V gene: TRBV7-2
CDR3 protein: CASSLRPSGSTGELFF

J gene: TRBJ2-7
V gene: TRBV6-2/TRBV6-3
CDR3 protein: CASSYSLADSPYEQYF

J gene: TRBJ2-3
V gene: TRBV10-2
CDR3 protein: CASSGGSPTDTQYF

J gene: TRBJ1-3
V gene: TRBV4-1
CDR3 protein: CASSLTFSSSGNTIYF

J gene: TRBJ2-7
V gene: TRBV7-2
CDR3 protein: CASSLGAGTEEVF